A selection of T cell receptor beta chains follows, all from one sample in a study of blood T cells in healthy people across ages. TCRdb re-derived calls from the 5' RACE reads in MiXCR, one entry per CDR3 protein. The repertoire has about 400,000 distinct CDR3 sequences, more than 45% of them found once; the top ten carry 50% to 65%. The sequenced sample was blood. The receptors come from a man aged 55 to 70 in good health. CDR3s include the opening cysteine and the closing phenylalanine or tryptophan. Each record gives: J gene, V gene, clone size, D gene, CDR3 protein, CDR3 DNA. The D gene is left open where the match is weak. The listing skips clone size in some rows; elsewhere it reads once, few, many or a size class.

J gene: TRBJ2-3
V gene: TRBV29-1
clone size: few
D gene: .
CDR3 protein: CSVKRGSGTDTQYF
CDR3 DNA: TGCAGCGTAAAACGGGGGTCCGGCACAGATACGCAGTATTTT

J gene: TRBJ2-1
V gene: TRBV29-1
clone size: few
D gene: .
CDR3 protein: CSVERLGGGLRGDEQFF
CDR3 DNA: TGCAGCGTTGAAAGATTGGGCGGGGGCTTGAGGGGCGATGAGCAGTTCTTC

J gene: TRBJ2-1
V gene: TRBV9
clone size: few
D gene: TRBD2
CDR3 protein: CASSVGASGRVGFAYNEQFF
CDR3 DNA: TGTGCCAGCAGCGTAGGAGCTAGCGGGAGGGTCGGATTTGCCTACAATGAGCAGTTCTTC

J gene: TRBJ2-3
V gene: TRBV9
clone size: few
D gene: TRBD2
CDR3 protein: CASSAISGTSTDTQYF
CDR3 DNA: TGTGCCAGCAGCGCAATTAGCGGGACCAGCACAGATACGCAGTATTTT

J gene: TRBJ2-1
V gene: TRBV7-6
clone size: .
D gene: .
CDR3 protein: CASSRESRGAARNEQFF
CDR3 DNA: TGCGCCAGCAGCCGGGAGTCCCGGGGGGCCGCGAGGAATGAGCAGTTCTTC

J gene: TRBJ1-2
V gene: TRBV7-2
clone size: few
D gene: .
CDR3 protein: CASSQNRALGYGYTF
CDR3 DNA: TGTGCCAGCAGCCAGAACAGGGCGCTAGGCTATGGCTACACCTTC

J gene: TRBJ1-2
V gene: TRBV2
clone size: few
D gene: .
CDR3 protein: CASSVMGPNYGYTF
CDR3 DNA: TGTGCCAGCAGCGTAATGGGACCTAACTATGGCTACACCTTC

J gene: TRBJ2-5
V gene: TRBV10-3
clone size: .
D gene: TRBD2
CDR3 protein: CAISAGTSTETQYF
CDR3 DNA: TGTGCCATCAGTGCCGGGACTAGTACAGAGACCCAGTACTTC

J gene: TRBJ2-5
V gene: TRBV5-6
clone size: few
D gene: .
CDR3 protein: CASTYEKVWETQYF
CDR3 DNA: TGTGCCAGCACCTACGAGAAGGTATGGGAGACCCAGTACTTC

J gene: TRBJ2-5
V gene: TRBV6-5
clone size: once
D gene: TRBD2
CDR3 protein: CARSYSGGRGQETQYF
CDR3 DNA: TGTGCCCGCAGTTACTCTGGCGGGAGGGGGCAAGAGACCCAGTACTTC

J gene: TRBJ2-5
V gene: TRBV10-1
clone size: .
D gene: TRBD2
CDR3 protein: CATGTSATQYF
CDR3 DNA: TGCGCCACTGGGACTAGTGCGACCCAGTACTTC

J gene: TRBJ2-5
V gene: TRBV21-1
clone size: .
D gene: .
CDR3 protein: CASSSRWSQTQYF
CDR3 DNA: TGTGCCAGCAGCTCCCGGTGGTCCCAGACCCAGTACTTC

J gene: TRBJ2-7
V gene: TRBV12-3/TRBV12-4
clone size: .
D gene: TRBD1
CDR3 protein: CASSSTYLGTGDTYEQYF
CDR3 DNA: TGTGCCAGCAGTTCGACCTATTTAGGGACAGGAGACACCTACGAGCAGTACTTC

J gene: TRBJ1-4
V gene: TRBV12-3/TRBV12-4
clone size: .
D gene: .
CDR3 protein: CASSSSGSNNEKLFF
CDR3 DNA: TGTGCCAGCAGTTCCTCCGGGTCCAACAATGAAAAACTGTTTTTT

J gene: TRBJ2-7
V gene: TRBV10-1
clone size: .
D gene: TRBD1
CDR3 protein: CASSSGTGAPEQYF
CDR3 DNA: TGCGCCAGCAGCTCCGGGACAGGGGCACCCGAGCAGTACTTC

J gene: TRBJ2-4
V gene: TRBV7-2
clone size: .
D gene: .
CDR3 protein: CASSFTMGAKNIQYF
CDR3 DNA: TGTGCCAGCAGCTTTACGATGGGGGCCAAAAACATTCAGTACTTC

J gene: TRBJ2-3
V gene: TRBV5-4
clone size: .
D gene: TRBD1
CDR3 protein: CASSTGQALTDTQYF
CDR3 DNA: TGTGCCAGCAGCACGGGACAGGCACTCACAGATACGCAGTATTTT

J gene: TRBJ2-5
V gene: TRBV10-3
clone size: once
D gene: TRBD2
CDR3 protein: CAISEGLAGETQYF
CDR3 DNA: TGTGCCATCAGTGAGGGACTAGCTGGAGAGACCCAGTACTTC

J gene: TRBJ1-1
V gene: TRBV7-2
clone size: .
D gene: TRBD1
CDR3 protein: CASSLAPTGGRANTEAFF
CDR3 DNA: TGTGCCAGCAGCTTAGCGCCGACAGGGGGGCGGGCGAACACTGAAGCTTTCTTT

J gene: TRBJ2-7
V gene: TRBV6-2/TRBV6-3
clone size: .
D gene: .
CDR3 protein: CASSSGGHFQGDEQYF
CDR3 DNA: TGTGCCAGCAGCTCTGGGGGCCACTTTCAAGGAGACGAGCAGTACTTC

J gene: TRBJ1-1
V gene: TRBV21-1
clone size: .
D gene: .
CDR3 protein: CASSKLLGTMNTEAFF
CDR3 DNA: TGTGCCAGCAGCAAGCTCCTCGGGACGATGAACACTGAAGCTTTCTTT

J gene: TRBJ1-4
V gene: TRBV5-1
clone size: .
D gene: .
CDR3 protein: CASSLGGRATNEKLFF
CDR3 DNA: TGCGCCAGCAGCTTGGGGGGCCGTGCAACTAATGAAAAACTGTTTTTT

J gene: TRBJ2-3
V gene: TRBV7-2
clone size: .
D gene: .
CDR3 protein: CASGLWDTQYF
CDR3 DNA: TGTGCCAGCGGTCTGTGGGATACGCAGTATTTT

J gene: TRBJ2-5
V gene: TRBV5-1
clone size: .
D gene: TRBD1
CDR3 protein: CASSPQTGEGEIQYF
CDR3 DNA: TGCGCCAGCAGCCCTCAGACAGGGGAAGGAGAGATCCAGTACTTC

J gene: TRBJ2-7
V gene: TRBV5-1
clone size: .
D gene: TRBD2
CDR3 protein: CASSLSGSAYEQYF
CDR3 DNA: TGCGCCAGCAGCCTTAGCGGGAGCGCCTACGAGCAGTACTTC

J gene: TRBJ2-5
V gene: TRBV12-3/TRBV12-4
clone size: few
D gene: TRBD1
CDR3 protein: CASSSWDRIETQYF
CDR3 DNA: TGTGCCAGCAGTTCTTGGGACAGGATAGAGACCCAGTACTTC

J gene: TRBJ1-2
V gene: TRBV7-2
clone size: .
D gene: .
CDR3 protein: CASSLDTVNYGYTF
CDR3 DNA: TGTGCCAGCAGCTTAGACACAGTTAACTATGGCTACACCTTC

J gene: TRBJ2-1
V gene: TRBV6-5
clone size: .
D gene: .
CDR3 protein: CASSYSRSYNEQFF
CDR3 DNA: TGTGCCAGCAGTTACTCACGCTCCTACAATGAGCAGTTCTTC

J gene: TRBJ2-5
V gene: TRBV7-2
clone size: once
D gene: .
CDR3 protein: CASSLVHSPQETQYF
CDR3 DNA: TGTGCCAGCAGCTTAGTTCACAGCCCACAAGAGACCCAGTACTTC

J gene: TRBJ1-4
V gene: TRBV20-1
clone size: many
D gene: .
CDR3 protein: CSATGLFEKLFF
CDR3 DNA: TGCAGTGCTACCGGATTGTTCGAAAAACTGTTTTTT

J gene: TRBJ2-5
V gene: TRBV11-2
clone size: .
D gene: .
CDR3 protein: CASSLVDMLQETQYF
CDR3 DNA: TGTGCCAGCAGCTTAGTCGACATGCTGCAAGAGACCCAGTACTTC

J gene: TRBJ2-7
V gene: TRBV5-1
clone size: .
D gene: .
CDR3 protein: CASSPARDHYEQYF
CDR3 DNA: TGCGCCAGCAGCCCCGCCAGGGACCACTACGAGCAGTACTTC

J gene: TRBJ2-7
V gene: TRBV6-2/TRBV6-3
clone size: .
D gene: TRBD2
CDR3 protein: CASNPRTSGSIYEQYF
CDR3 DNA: TGTGCCAGCAATCCTCGGACTAGCGGGAGTATATACGAGCAGTACTTC

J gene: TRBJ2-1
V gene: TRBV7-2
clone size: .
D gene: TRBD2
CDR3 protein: CASSSAGGGNKREQFF
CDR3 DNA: TGTGCCAGCAGCTCCGCGGGAGGGGGTAATAAGCGGGAGCAGTTCTTC

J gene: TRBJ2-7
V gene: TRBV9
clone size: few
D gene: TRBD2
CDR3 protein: CASSVAAGVAYEQYF
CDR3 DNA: TGTGCCAGCAGCGTAGCGGCGGGAGTTGCCTACGAGCAGTACTTC

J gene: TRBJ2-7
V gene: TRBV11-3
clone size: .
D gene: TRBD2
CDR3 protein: CASSPGLAGFHYEQYF
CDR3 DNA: TGTGCCAGCAGCCCGGGACTAGCGGGATTCCACTACGAGCAGTACTTC

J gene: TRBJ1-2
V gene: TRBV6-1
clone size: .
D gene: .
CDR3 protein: CASLQTPLGGAQTGYTF
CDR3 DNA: TGTGCCAGCCTCCAGACCCCCCTCGGGGGCGCTCAGACGGGCTACACCTTC

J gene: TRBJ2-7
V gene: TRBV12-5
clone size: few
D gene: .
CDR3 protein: CASGPGVSGAYEQYF
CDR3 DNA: TGTGCTAGTGGCCCGGGGGTCTCCGGGGCGTACGAGCAGTACTTC

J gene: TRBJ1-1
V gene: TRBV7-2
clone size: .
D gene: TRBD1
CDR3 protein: CASSRRQGRAFF
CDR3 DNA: TGTGCCAGCAGCCGGAGACAGGGAAGGGCTTTCTTT

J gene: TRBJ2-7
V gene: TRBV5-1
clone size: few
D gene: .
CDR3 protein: CASSASGPTYEQYF
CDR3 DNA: TGCGCCAGCAGCGCATCCGGGCCCACCTACGAGCAGTACTTC

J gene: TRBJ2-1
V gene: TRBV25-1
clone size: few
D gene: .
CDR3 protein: CASTRMGGNEQFF
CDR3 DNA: TGTGCCAGTACTCGTATGGGTGGCAATGAGCAGTTCTTC

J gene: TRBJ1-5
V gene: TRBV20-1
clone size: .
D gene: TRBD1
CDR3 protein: CSARPTGGGNQPQHF
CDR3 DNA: TGCAGTGCTAGACCGACAGGGGGCGGCAATCAGCCCCAGCATTTT

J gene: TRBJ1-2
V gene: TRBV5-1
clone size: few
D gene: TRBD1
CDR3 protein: CASSSGQGLFYGYTF
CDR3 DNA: TGCGCCAGCAGCTCGGGACAGGGGTTGTTCTATGGCTACACCTTC

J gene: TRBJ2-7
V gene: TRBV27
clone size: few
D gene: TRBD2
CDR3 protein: CASSLSSGGYEQYF
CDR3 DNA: TGTGCCAGCAGTTTATCTAGCGGGGGTTACGAGCAGTACTTC

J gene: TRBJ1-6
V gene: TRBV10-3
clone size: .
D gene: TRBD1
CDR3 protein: CAISRGGQSNSPLHF
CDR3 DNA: TGTGCCATCAGTCGGGGGGGACAGTCTAATTCACCCCTCCACTTT

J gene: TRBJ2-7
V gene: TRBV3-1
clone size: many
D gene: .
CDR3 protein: CASSRGEYEQYF
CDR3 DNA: TGTGCCAGCAGCCGGGGTGAATACGAGCAGTACTTC

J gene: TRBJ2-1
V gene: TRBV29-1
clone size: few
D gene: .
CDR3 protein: CSVGGGASSIDEQFF
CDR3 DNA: TGCAGCGTTGGAGGGGGGGCGAGCTCTATCGATGAGCAGTTCTTC

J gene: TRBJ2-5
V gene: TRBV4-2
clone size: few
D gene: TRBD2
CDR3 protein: CASSQVSSGGPQETQYF
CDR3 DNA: TGTGCCAGCAGCCAAGTTAGTTCGGGAGGGCCTCAAGAGACCCAGTACTTC

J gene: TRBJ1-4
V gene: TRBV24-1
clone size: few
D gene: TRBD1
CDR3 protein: CATRDRNEKLFF
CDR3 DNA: TGTGCCACCCGGGACAGGAATGAAAAACTGTTTTTT

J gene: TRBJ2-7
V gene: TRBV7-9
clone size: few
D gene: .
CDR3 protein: CASSSGTLNYEQYF
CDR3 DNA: TGTGCCAGCAGCTCGGGGACATTAAATTACGAGCAGTACTTC

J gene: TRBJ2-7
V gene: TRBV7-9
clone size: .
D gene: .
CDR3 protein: CTSSLDNYEQYF
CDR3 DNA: TGTACCAGCAGCTTAGACAACTACGAGCAGTACTTC

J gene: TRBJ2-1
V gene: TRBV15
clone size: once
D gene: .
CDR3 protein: CATSRTGSYNEQFF
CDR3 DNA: TGTGCCACCAGCAGAACTGGATCCTACAATGAGCAGTTCTTC

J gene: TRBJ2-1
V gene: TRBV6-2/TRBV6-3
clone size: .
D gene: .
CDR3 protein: CASSYSHNEQFF
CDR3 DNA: TGTGCCAGCAGTTACTCCCACAATGAGCAGTTCTTC